The sequence of this T cell receptor (beta chain) was determined in a study of cytomegalovirus exposure and HLA in healthy donors. As for the study in general: Of 398 genotyped donors, 65% to 85% clustered with self-reported Caucasian donors.

The PCR contained 60 Vbeta and 13 Jbeta primers. This table comes from immunoSEQ multiplex PCR, and its TCRdb copy is limited to in-frame clones, with some not included. The data show 100,000 to 150,000 clones, roughly 75% seen once. CDR1 is SGHTA and CDR2 is FQGNSA in the germline V gene. This CDR3 comprises 15 residues. Trimming shortened V by 1 base and J by 3 bases, and 9 bases separated the two germline ends. The chain links TRBV7-2 to TRBJ2-2; no definite D call. The TCR comes from a man younger than 40 in good health and CMV-seropositive. Sequencing was done on a sample of PBMCs. Here the CDR3 reads CASSLVIADTGELFF. The CDR3 bases are TGTGCCAGCAGCTTAGTAATAGCTGACACCGGGGAGCTGTTTTTT. The full variable domain, rest sourced from reference TRBV7-2 and TRBJ2-2, is GAGVSQSPSNKVTEKGKDVELRCDPISGHTALYWYRQSLGQGLEFLIYFQGNSAPDKSGLPSDRFSAERTGGSVSTLTIQRTQQEDSAVYLCASSLVIADTGELFFGEGSRLTVL.